This TCR beta chain was captured by sequencing in a study of blood T cell repertoires in COVID-19. Study details: Some COVID-19 samples were acute and others convalescent; all came from the United States, Italy and Spain. Sources were T cells, B-cell-depleted T cells, or PBMCs; the material itself was cDNA or gDNA.

V lost 4 bases and J lost 5, with 14 bases in between. There are 15 residues in the CDR3. The V gene's germline CDR1 is MGHRA and CDR2 YSYEKL. Authors' processing steps: Scientists estimated how many nucleated cells there were by amplifying reference gene primers. Data came from immunoSEQ multiplex PCR; TCRdb stores just in-frame clones and leaves some out. That table is the source of V, J and clone size, and D and trimming were worked out from the DNA. The top ten clones hold around 6.8% of a sample with roughly 230,000 clones, about 80% of them seen once. This TCR came from a woman aged 45-59 years with acute or convalescent COVID-19. The specimen sequenced was peripheral blood. The V gene is TRBV4-1, the J gene TRBJ2-2; D ambiguous. The CDR3 here is CASSPLTDSTGELFF. The CDR3 nucleotides are TGCGCCAGCAGCCCCTTAACAGATTCGACCGGGGAGCTGTTTTTT.